These T cell receptor beta chains were read from a single sample in a study of cytomegalovirus exposure and HLA in healthy donors. Using immunoSEQ multiplex PCR, the repertoire was profiled, and TCRdb retains in-frame clones only, with some absent. Here the sample spans under 200,000 clones, 10% to 15% being singletons. Material: PBMCs. Source of these receptors: a middle-aged man in good health and CMV-seropositive. Both conserved end residues are part of each CDR3. D genes are given only for firm matches. Clone size is stated in some rows and not others, as once, few, many or a class when expanded.

J gene | clone size | V gene | D gene | CDR3 DNA | CDR3 protein
TRBJ2-7 | NA | TRBV6-5 | TRBD1 | TGTGCCAGCAGGACCGGGACAGGGACCTACGAGCAGTACTTC | CASRTGTGTYEQYF
TRBJ2-2 | NA | TRBV5-4 | TRBD1 | TGTGCCAGCAGCATGGACAGGGGGCGTTACACCGGGGAGCTGTTTTTT | CASSMDRGRYTGELFF
TRBJ2-2 | few | TRBV9 | NA | TGTGCCAGCCGCCAAACCCCGCAGGACGGGGAGCTGTTTTTT | CASRQTPQDGELFF
TRBJ2-5 | NA | TRBV15 | TRBD2 | TGTGCCACCAGCCCGGGACTAGCGGGGGTGAAAAAGACCCAGTACTTC | CATSPGLAGVKKTQYF
TRBJ1-2 | NA | TRBV5-4 | NA | TGTGCCAGCAGCTCCCTGGGTCGACAGAACTATGGCTACACCTTC | CASSSLGRQNYGYTF
TRBJ1-6 | few | TRBV27 | TRBD1 | TGTGCCAGCACGGACAGGGGGGGAAACTCCTATAATTCACCCCTCCACTTT | CASTDRGGNSYNSPLHF
TRBJ1-2 | few | TRBV11-3 | TRBD1 | TGTGCCAGCAGCTCACATATCGGACAGGTCGGAGGCTACACCTTC | CASSSHIGQVGGYTF
TRBJ2-6 | NA | TRBV18 | TRBD1 | TGTGCCAGCACATTACAGGGGCCAGGGGCCAACGTCCTGACTTTC | CASTLQGPGANVLTF
TRBJ1-1 | NA | TRBV16 | TRBD1 | TGTGCCAGCAGTCGTGACAGGGGCACTGAAGCTTTCTTT | CASSRDRGTEAFF
TRBJ2-5 | NA | TRBV7-9 | TRBD2 | TGTGCCAGCAGCGTCCCCGCGCTAGCGGAAGAGACCCAGTACTTC | CASSVPALAEETQYF
TRBJ1-1 | NA | TRBV28 | NA | TGTGCCTCAAGGGGGACAACAAACACTGAAGCTTTCTTT | CASRGTTNTEAFF
TRBJ2-4 | NA | TRBV5-1 | TRBD2 | TGCGCCAGCAGCTCGGAGGACGGTTCTCGGAGGGCAGGCACTGGGGGGGACATTCAGTACTTC | CASSSEDGSRRAGTGGDIQYF
TRBJ1-2 | NA | TRBV30 | TRBD1 | TGTGCCTGGGACAGGGTTGGCTACACCTTC | CAWDRVGYTF
TRBJ2-3 | NA | TRBV25-1 | NA | TGTGCCAGCAGTGAATTGGGGAGGGGGGCAAGCACAGATACGCAGTATTTT | CASSELGRGASTDTQYF
TRBJ2-5 | few | TRBV6-5 | TRBD2 | TGTGCCAGCAGTTCTGGTGGGAGCGGGGAGGAGACCCAGTACTTC | CASSSGGSGEETQYF
TRBJ1-1 | NA | TRBV2 | TRBD1 | TGTGCCAGCAGATTTGACAGGGGTTCGAACACTGAAGCTTTCTTT | CASRFDRGSNTEAFF
TRBJ2-2 | few | TRBV7-8 | TRBD2 | TGTGCCAGCAGCTTAGGGGGGACTAGAACGGTCGGGGAGCTGTTTTTT | CASSLGGTRTVGELFF
TRBJ2-2 | few | TRBV6-5 | NA | TGTGCCAGCCAACCGGGGTTCACCGGGGAGCTGTTTTTT | CASQPGFTGELFF
TRBJ2-1 | few | TRBV2 | TRBD2 | TGTGCCAGCAGTGTCCTAGCGGGGGGAAGTGAGCAGTTCTTC | CASSVLAGGSEQFF
TRBJ2-3 | few | TRBV7-2 | NA | TGTGCCAGCAGCTTAGGCGAGGATACGCAGTATTTT | CASSLGEDTQYF
TRBJ2-1 | few | TRBV6-1 | TRBD1 | TGTGCCAGCAGTGAACTAGGGACAGGTGCAAATGAGCAGTTCTTC | CASSELGTGANEQFF
TRBJ1-3 | NA | TRBV11-3 | TRBD1 | TGTGCCAGCAGCTTGGGGACAGGGGGCAGCTATGACACCATATATTTT | CASSLGTGGSYDTIYF
TRBJ2-3 | NA | TRBV19 | TRBD1 | TGTGCCAGTAGTATGGGGACAGGGGCAGATACGCAGTATTTT | CASSMGTGADTQYF
TRBJ1-2 | NA | TRBV9 | NA | TGTGCCAGCAGCGTAGGGGGGGTTGTCGGACTCGGTGGCTACACCTTC | CASSVGGVVGLGGYTF
TRBJ1-2 | NA | TRBV18 | NA | TGTGCCAGCTCCCAGACAGCGAACTATGGCTACACCTTC | CASSQTANYGYTF
TRBJ1-1 | NA | TRBV7-2 | NA | TGTGCCAGCAGCCCCCAGGGCGCTATTTACACTGAAGCTTTCTTT | CASSPQGAIYTEAFF
TRBJ1-3 | few | TRBV15 | NA | TGTGCCACCAGCAGAGATAGACTCTCTGGAAACACCATATATTTT | CATSRDRLSGNTIYF
TRBJ1-1 | NA | TRBV15 | NA | TGTGCCACCAGCGGCAGGGGCCGAAACACTGAAGCTTTCTTT | CATSGRGRNTEAFF
TRBJ2-2 | NA | TRBV7-2 | TRBD2 | TGTGCCAGCAGCGGAAGGGTGGCGGGGGGGACCGGGGAGCTGTTTTTT | CASSGRVAGGTGELFF
TRBJ1-4 | few | TRBV4-3 | TRBD1 | TGCGCCAGCAGCCCCGGGACAGGGGGATTGGCTAATGAAAAACTGTTTTTT | CASSPGTGGLANEKLFF
TRBJ1-6 | NA | TRBV2 | NA | TGTGCCAGCACCGCCCAGCCAGGGGTCTCACCCCTCCACTTT | CASTAQPGVSPLHF
TRBJ1-2 | NA | TRBV19 | NA | TGTGCCAGTAGTTTGGACAAATATGGCTACACCTTC | CASSLDKYGYTF
TRBJ1-4 | few | TRBV2 | TRBD1 | TGTGCCAGCAGTGACAGGGGGTTACATAAAAAACTGTTTTTT | CASSDRGLHKKLFF